Shown below are 30 T cell receptor beta chains from a single sample sequenced in a study of shared clonotypes between healthy human individuals. Clones were sequenced by immunoSEQ multiplex PCR, and TCRdb holds only the in-frame ones, with some missing. Of under 1,900,000 clones listed, just under 99% are singletons. Material for sequencing was naive CD4+ T cells sorted from blood. As to subset: CD45RA+ positively selected. These receptor sequences come from a man aged 25 to 45 in good health.

The CDR3 is CASSLGDRIYEQYF. The CDR3 bases are TGCGCCAGCAGCTTGGGCGACAGGATCTACGAGCAGTACTTC. The chain combines TRBV5-1 with TRBJ2-7; D perhaps matches TRBD1 (6 bases). Germline loops: CDR1 SGHRS, CDR2 YFSETQ. This CDR3 is 14 amino acids long. The germline V and J ends were trimmed by 0 bases and 3 bases, with 10 bases remaining between them.

This sequence joins TRBV5-6 and TRBJ2-3; 11 nucleotides line up with TRBD2. The CDR3 has 16 amino acids. The junction had 8 bases not matched to a gene; V was cut back by 4 bases and J by 4 bases. Per the germline V gene, CDR1 is SGHDT and CDR2 is YYEEEE. The chain's CDR3 is CASSRLAGGLADTQYF. Written as DNA, the CDR3 is TGTGCCAGCAGCCGCTTAGCGGGAGGGCTCGCAGATACGCAGTATTTT. Full variable domain (outside the CDR3, taken from reference TRBV5-6 and TRBJ2-3): DAGVTQSPTHLIKTRGQQVTLRCSPKSGHDTVSWYQQALGQGPQFIFQYYEEEERQRGNFPDRFSGHQFPNYSSELNVNALLLGDSALYLCASSRLAGGLADTQYFGPGTRLTVL.

This chain uses TRBV5-1 with TRBJ2-7, with TRBD2 matching over 13 bases. The CDR3 spans 17 residues. Germline V gene sequence: CDR1 SGHRS, CDR2 YFSETQ. Trimming cost V 0 bases and J 4 bases; bases outside gene matches: 7. This CDR3 is CASSLGTSGSLKYEQYF. The CDR3 coding sequence is TGCGCCAGCAGCTTGGGGACTAGCGGGAGCCTGAAATACGAGCAGTACTTC. Using reference TRBV5-1 and TRBJ2-7 for the parts outside the CDR3, the full variable domain is KAGVTQTPRYLIKTRGQQVTLSCSPISGHRSVSWYQQTPGQGLQFLFEYFSETQRNKGNFPGRFSGRQFSNSRSEMNVSTLELGDSALYLCASSLGTSGSLKYEQYFGPGTRLTVT.

This chain links TRBV5-5 with TRBJ1-4, with D possibly being TRBD1 (5 bases). The CDR3 consists of 16 residues. Germline V gene data show CDR1 as SGHKS and CDR2 as YYEKEE (reference sequence). The V end lost 5 bases, the J end lost 0 bases, and 14 bases lay between the germline ends. The CDR3 is CASSKTGGATNEKLFF. CDR3 in DNA: TGTGCCAGCAGTAAAACAGGAGGCGCAACTAATGAAAAACTGTTTTTT.

This clone was recorded only once. V is TRBV21-1 and J is TRBJ2-4; the table's D call, TRBD1, was not checked against the DNA. TRBV21-1 is designated a pseudogene. CDR3 length: 17 residues. The CDR3 sequence: CASSNLSGTLAKNIQYF. The CDR3 DNA follows: TGTGCCAGCAGCAACTTGTCAGGAACCTTAGCCAAAAACATTCAGTACTTC.

A word on this clone: The same CDR3 is also encoded by other DNA sequences in this sample. This CDR3 reads CASSLQGGTEAFF. As DNA, the CDR3 is TGTGCCAGCAGTTTACAGGGTGGCACTGAAGCTTTCTTT. This rearrangement joins TRBV28 to TRBJ1-1; weak D call: TRBD1 (5 bases). The CDR3 runs to 13 residues. Trimming pared 2 bases from V and 4 bases from J, leaving 8 bases between. CDR1 and CDR2 (germline): MDHEN, SYDVKM.

The V call is TRBV7-9, the J call TRBJ2-1; 14 bases align to TRBD2. CDR3 length equals 17 residues. The germline V gene encodes CDR1 SEHNR and CDR2 FQNEAQ (reference sequence). V gave up 2 bases and J gave up 6 bases; unmatched junction bases: 6. The CDR3 protein is CASSLRLAGGPGNEQFF. The CDR3 DNA reads as TGTGCCAGCAGCTTAAGACTAGCGGGAGGGCCTGGCAATGAGCAGTTCTTC.

The V and J genes are TRBV7-8 and TRBJ2-7; 10 bases are shared with TRBD2. The CDR3 spans 14 residues. Per germline, CDR1 SGHVS and CDR2 FQNEAQ. V gave up 5 bases and J gave up 5 bases; unmatched junction bases: 6. Here the CDR3 DNA reads TGTGCCAGCAGCACGCTAGCGGGAGTCCACGAGCAGTACTTC. The encoded protein is CASSTLAGVHEQYF.

This clone was observed a single time. V gene TRBV9 combines with J gene TRBJ2-1; D tentatively reads TRBD1 or TRBD2 (5 bases each). The CDR3 contains 13 residues. Germline V gene sequence: CDR1 SGDLS, CDR2 YYNGEE. The V end was cut by 1 base, the J end by 9 bases, with 11 bases between. The CDR3 nucleotides read TGTGCCAGCAGCGTATCTTTCGGGGCTGAGCAGTTCTTC. This codes for CASSVSFGAEQFF. Variable domain in full (rest from reference TRBV9 and TRBJ2-1): DSGVTQTPKHLITATGQRVTLRCSPRSGDLSVYWYQQSLDQGLQFLIQYYNGEERAKGNILERFSAQQFPDLHSELNLSSLELGDSALYFCASSVSFGAEQFFGPGTRLTVL.

This clone was observed once. The CDR3 sequence is CASSSSGGPYEQYF. CDR3 nucleotide sequence: TGTGCCAGCAGCTCTAGCGGGGGACCCTACGAGCAGTACTTC. The chain combines TRBV7-3 with TRBJ2-7, with 10 bases lining up with TRBD2. V trimming: 4 bases; J trimming: 2 bases; junction bases outside the gene matches: 2. The CDR3 length is 14 residues. In germline, CDR1 is SGHTA, CDR2 FQGTGA.

The rearrangement links TRBV25-1 to TRBJ2-1, with TRBD1 as a possible D gene (5 bases). V shed 8 bases and J shed 9 bases, with 11 bases lying between them. The CDR3 is 11 residues long. Germline V gives CDR1 MGHDK, CDR2 SYGVNS. In nucleotides, the CDR3 is TGTGCCAGCTTGGGGCTGGTTGAGCAGTTCTTC. It specifies CASLGLVEQFF.

The chain combines TRBV6-6 with TRBJ1-2; D is undetermined. V lost 8 bases to trimming and J lost 0 bases, with 13 bases between them. Germline-derived CDR1 and CDR2 are MNHNY and SVGAGI (reference sequence). The CDR3 totals 14 residues. The CDR3 protein is CASRIRTANYGYTF. The CDR3 nucleotides read TGTGCCAGCCGTATCAGGACGGCTAACTATGGCTACACCTTC.

The chain carries TRBV15 and TRBJ2-1; D call uncertain. CDR3 size: 17 residues. V was shortened by 0 bases and J by 0 bases, with 12 bases between the two germline ends. Germline loops: CDR1 LNHNV, CDR2 YYDKDF (reference sequence). The CDR3 region has the DNA TGTGCCACCAGCAGAGAGCGGCTAGTAAGCTCCTACAATGAGCAGTTCTTC. It specifies CATSRERLVSSYNEQFF.

This chain joins TRBV5-5 and TRBJ2-5; 12 positions agree with TRBD2. V dropped 0 bases and J dropped 1; count of bases not matched to a gene: 7. Germline CDR1 reads SGHKS; CDR2 reads YYEKEE (reference sequence). This CDR3 comprises 18 residues. This CDR3 reads CASSLALGLAGRQETQYF. Written as DNA, the CDR3 is TGTGCCAGCAGCTTGGCCTTGGGACTAGCGGGTCGCCAAGAGACCCAGTACTTC.

The chain has TRBV7-2 and TRBJ2-3, with 8 bases matching TRBD2. CDR1 is SGHTA and CDR2 is FQGNSA in the germline V gene. J gave up 12 bases and V 2 bases, and 7 bases lay outside the gene matches. The CDR3 is 13 residues long. CDR3 nucleotide sequence: TGTGCCAGCAGCTTACTAGAGCGGGAGAAACAGTATTTT. This codes for CASSLLEREKQYF.

The V and J genes are TRBV6-5 and TRBJ1-5; D ambiguous. The CDR3 contains 13 residues. Trimming left V 7 bases short and J 4 bases short, with 11 bases between. Germline CDR1 is MNHEY and CDR2 is SVGAGI. CDR3 in amino acids: CASTPGSNQPQHF. For the CDR3, the DNA is TGTGCCAGCACCCCGGGGTCTAATCAGCCCCAGCATTTT.

The chain joins TRBV14 to TRBJ2-5; possibly TRBD2 for D (5 bases). The CDR3 totals 12 residues. Trimming removed 3 bases at V and 4 bases at J, with 6 bases between. Germline CDR1 SGHDN, CDR2 FVKESK. The CDR3 loop reads CASSQLAETQYF. The CDR3 DNA follows: TGTGCCAGCAGCCAGCTAGCAGAGACCCAGTACTTC.

The chain carries TRBV2 and TRBJ2-3; 8 nucleotides match TRBD2. This CDR3 has 17 residues. V gave up 11 bases and J gave up 0 bases; unmatched junction bases: 16. CDR1 and CDR2 (germline): SNHLY, FYNNEI. The CDR3 here is CAGGVSGTSASTDTQYF. CDR3 coding DNA: TGTGCCGGGGGTGTTAGCGGGACATCAGCTAGCACAGATACGCAGTATTTT.

The CDR3 DNA follows: TGTGCCAGCAGAACTACAGGGAAGAATCAGCCCCAGCATTTT. Translated, it gives CASRTTGKNQPQHF. The genes are TRBV6-5 and TRBJ1-5; D possibly corresponds to TRBD1 (6 bases). From germline, CDR1 is MNHEY and CDR2 SVGAGI. The germline V and J ends were trimmed by 6 bases and 4 bases, with 13 bases remaining between them. The CDR3 consists of 14 residues.

The V gene is TRBV7-6, the J gene TRBJ2-6, with TRBD1 matching over 7 bases. This CDR3 comprises 18 residues. Germline V gene sequence: CDR1 SGHVS, CDR2 FNYEAQ. V trimming: 3 bases; J trimming: 0 bases; junction bases outside the gene matches: 8. The CDR3 nucleotides read TGTGCCAGCAGCTTTTTCTTAGGGGACAGCTCTGGGGCCAACGTCCTGACTTTC. It specifies CASSFFLGDSSGANVLTF.

V is TRBV9 and J is TRBJ1-2; 9 nucleotides line up with TRBD1. Per the germline V gene, CDR1 is SGDLS and CDR2 is YYNGEE. Trimming at V came to 6 bases and at J to 7 bases, leaving 10 bases not matched to a gene. The CDR3 length is 14 residues. CDR3 coding DNA: TGTGCCAGCACTACCGGGACAGGGACCCGTGGCTACACCTTC. Protein sequence: CASTTGTGTRGYTF. Based on the CDR3 plus reference TRBV9 and TRBJ1-2, the full variable domain is DSGVTQTPKHLITATGQRVTLRCSPRSGDLSVYWYQQSLDQGLQFLIQYYNGEERAKGNILERFSAQQFPDLHSELNLSSLELGDSALYFCASTTGTGTRGYTFGSGTRLTVV.

The rearrangement joins TRBV5-4 to TRBJ2-1; weak D call: TRBD2 (7 bases). Trimming took 1 base from V and 4 from J, leaving 18 bases between them. There are 17 residues in the CDR3. Germline-derived CDR1 and CDR2 are SGHNT and YYREEE (reference sequence). CDR3 DNA: TGTGCCAGCAGCTTGCCCCCCGGGGGCGGGAGTTACAATGAGCAGTTCTTC. Residues: CASSLPPGGGSYNEQFF.

CDR3 protein: CASSLKVGGFDEQFF. The CDR3 DNA follows: TGTGCCAGCAGCTTAAAAGTCGGGGGTTTCGATGAGCAGTTCTTC. The rearrangement uses TRBV7-9 and TRBJ2-1; D might be TRBD2 (6 bases). Germline values: CDR1 SEHNR, CDR2 FQNEAQ (reference sequence). This CDR3 comprises 15 residues. V was trimmed by 2 bases and J by 8 bases, leaving 16 bases between them.

The chain couples TRBV6-1 to TRBJ1-5; D gene uncertain. Germline V gene lookup returns CDR1 MNHNS and CDR2 SASEGT. V shed 2 bases and J shed 8 bases, with 22 bases lying between them. The CDR3 extends over 17 amino acids. CDR3 sequence (DNA): TGTGCCAGCAGTGAAAGATACCGTCAGGACGATATTAAGCCCCAGCATTTT. This gives the protein CASSERYRQDDIKPQHF.

The chain recombines TRBV11-2 with TRBJ2-3, with D perhaps TRBD2 (5 bases). Germline V gene sequence: CDR1 SGHAT, CDR2 FQNNGV. V lost 5 bases to trimming and J lost 0 bases, with 15 bases between them. The CDR3 runs 16 residues. The CDR3 is CASSPIERISTDTQYF. The CDR3 nucleotides read TGTGCCAGCAGCCCGATCGAGCGGATAAGCACAGATACGCAGTATTTT.

The chain combines TRBV30 with TRBJ2-5, with D possibly being TRBD2 (5 bases). The V and J ends lost 0 bases and 2 bases respectively, with 16 bases between them. The CDR3 spans 16 residues. Germline CDR1 reads GTSNPN; CDR2 reads SVGIG (reference sequence). The CDR3 DNA reads TGTGCCTGGAGTGTACGGGTGCTTCGGGGTCAAGAGACCCAGTACTTC. Its protein product is CAWSVRVLRGQETQYF.

To note about this clone: Distinct nucleotide sequences in the sample also encode this CDR3. This chain connects TRBV5-1 to TRBJ1-1, with D uncertain. Germline values: CDR1 SGHRS, CDR2 YFSETQ. V shed 5 bases and J shed 1 base, with 12 bases lying between them. The CDR3 is 14 amino acids. In nucleotides, the CDR3 is TGCGCCAGCAGGGCCGGGTCCCCGAACACTGAAGCTTTCTTT. It yields the protein CASRAGSPNTEAFF.

The gene calls are TRBV9 and TRBJ2-7, with D tentatively TRBD2 (6 bases). V was trimmed by 1 base and J by 7 bases, leaving 21 bases between them. The CDR3 is 16 amino acids. Looked up from germline, CDR1 is SGDLS and CDR2 is YYNGEE. CDR3 nucleotide sequence: TGTGCCAGCAGCGTATTCGAGGATAGCGGCCTCCTGGAGCAGTACTTC. This encodes CASSVFEDSGLLEQYF.

About this clone: This same CDR3 is encoded by further DNA sequences in the sample. This chain connects TRBV14 to TRBJ2-3; perhaps TRBD1 as D (5 bases). In germline, CDR1 is SGHDN, CDR2 FVKESK. V lost 3 bases and J lost 2, with 12 bases in between. The CDR3 is 15 residues long. In DNA form, the CDR3 reads TGTGCCAGCAGCCAGGTTGGGGCCTCCACAGATACGCAGTATTTT. Residues: CASSQVGASTDTQYF.

The V gene is TRBV27, the J gene TRBJ2-1; 9 nucleotides match TRBD2. V was clipped by 5 bases and J by 7 bases; unmatched bases: 9. CDR1 and CDR2 (germline): MNHEY, SMNVEV (reference sequence). CDR3 length: 15 amino acids. The CDR3 nucleotides read TGTGCCAGCAGTCAAATAGCGGGAGAGGGAAATGAGCAGTTCTTC. It yields the protein CASSQIAGEGNEQFF.